The clone carrying this T cell receptor beta chain was counted many times. The entry originates in a study of identical twins. The CDR3 has 14 residues. V was pared by 3 bases and J by 3 bases, with 8 bases between. CDR1 is MRHNA and CDR2 is SNTAGT in the germline V gene. One entry per CDR3 protein results from TCRdb running MiXCR on the 5' RACE reads. This table holds nearly 250,000 distinct CDR3 sequences, roughly 7% found once. These data also featured in a second study, about yellow fever vaccine responses in identical twins. That study adds: Twins' vaccine T cell response reportedly seemed partly convergent, partly personalized.

The chain links TRBV6-4 to TRBJ2-2, with D possibly being TRBD1 or TRBD2 (5 bases each). Sequenced sample: memory (CD45RO+) T cells sorted from blood. This clonotype was obtained from a woman aged 18-29 years in good health. This CDR3 is CASSERGDTGELFF. CDR3 nucleotides: TGTGCCAGCAGTGAAAGGGGAGACACCGGGGAGCTGTTTTTT.